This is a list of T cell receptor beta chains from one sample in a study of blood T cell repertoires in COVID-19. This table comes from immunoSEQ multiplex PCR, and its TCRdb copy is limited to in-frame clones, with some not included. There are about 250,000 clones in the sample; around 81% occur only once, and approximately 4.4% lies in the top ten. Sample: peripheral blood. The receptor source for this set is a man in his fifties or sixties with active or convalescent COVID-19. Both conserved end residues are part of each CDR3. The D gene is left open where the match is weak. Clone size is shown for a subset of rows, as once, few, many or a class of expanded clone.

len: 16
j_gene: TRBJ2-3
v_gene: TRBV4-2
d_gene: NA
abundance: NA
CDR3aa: CASSQGAGTSTDTQYF
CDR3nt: TGTGCCAGCAGCCAAGGAGCAGGGACTAGCACAGATACGCAGTATTTT

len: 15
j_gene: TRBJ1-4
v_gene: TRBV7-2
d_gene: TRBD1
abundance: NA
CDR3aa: CASSGHGTDNEKLFF
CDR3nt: TGTGCCAGCAGCGGCCACGGGACAGATAATGAAAAACTGTTTTTT

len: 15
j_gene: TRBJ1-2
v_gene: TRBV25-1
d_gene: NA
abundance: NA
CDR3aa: CASSDSGEGDYGYTF
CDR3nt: TGTGCCAGCAGTGATTCGGGGGAAGGGGACTATGGCTACACCTTC

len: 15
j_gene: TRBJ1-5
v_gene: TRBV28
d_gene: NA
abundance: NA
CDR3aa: CASSLSPYSNQPQHF
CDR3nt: TGTGCCAGCAGTTTATCCCCCTATAGCAATCAGCCCCAGCATTTT

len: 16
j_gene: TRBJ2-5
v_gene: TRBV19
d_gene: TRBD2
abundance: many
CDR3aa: CASSNQRGGYQETQYF
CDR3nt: TGTGCCAGTAGTAACCAGCGGGGGGGCTACCAAGAGACCCAGTACTTC

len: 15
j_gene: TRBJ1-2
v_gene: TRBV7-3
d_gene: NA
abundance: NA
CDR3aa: CASSLNAAGNYGYTF
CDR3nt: TGTGCCAGCAGTCTAAATGCGGCGGGTAACTATGGCTACACCTTC

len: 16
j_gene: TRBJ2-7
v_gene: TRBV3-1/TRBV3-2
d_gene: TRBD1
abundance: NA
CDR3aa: CASSRTRGQAHYEQYF
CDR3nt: TGTGCCAGCAGCCGGACTCGGGGACAGGCACACTACGAGCAGTACTTC

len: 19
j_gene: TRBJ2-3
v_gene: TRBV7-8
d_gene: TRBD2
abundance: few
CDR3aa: CASSLRLAGGQRPTDTQYF
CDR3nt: TGTGCCAGCAGCTTAAGACTAGCGGGGGGGCAAAGACCAACAGATACGCAGTATTTT

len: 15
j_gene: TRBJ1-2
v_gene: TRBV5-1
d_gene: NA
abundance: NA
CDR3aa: CASRGSRDSNYGYTF
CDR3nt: TGCGCCAGCAGGGGAAGCAGGGATTCTAACTATGGCTACACCTTC

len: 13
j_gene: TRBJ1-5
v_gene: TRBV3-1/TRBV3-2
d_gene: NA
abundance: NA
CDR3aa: CASSENSYQPQHF
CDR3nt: TGTGCCAGCAGCGAAAACAGTTATCAGCCCCAGCATTTT

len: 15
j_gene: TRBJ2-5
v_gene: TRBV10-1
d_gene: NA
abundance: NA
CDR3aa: CASSPAPMRQETQYF
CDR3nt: TGCGCCAGCAGCCCAGCGCCGATGAGGCAAGAGACCCAGTACTTC

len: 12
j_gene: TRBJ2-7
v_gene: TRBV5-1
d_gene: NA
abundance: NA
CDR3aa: CASGSDRPEQYF
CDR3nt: TGCGCCAGCGGGTCGGACAGACCCGAGCAGTACTTC

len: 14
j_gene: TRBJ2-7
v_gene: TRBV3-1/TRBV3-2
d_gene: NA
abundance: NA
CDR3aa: CASSPGGTYYEQYF
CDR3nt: TGTGCCAGCAGCCCTGGAGGGACTTACTACGAGCAGTACTTC

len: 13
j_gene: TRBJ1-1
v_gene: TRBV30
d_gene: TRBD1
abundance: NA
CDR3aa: CAWSRTGGTEAFF
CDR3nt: TGTGCCTGGAGTCGGACAGGGGGCACTGAAGCTTTCTTT

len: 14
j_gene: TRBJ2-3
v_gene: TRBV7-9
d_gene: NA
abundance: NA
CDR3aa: CASSPRDSTDTQYF
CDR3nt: TGTGCCAGCAGCCCCCGGGACTCCACAGATACGCAGTATTTT

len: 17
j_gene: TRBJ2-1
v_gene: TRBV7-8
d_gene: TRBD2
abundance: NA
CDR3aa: CASSLTSGGVSYNEQFF
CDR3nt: TGTGCCAGCAGCTTGACTAGCGGGGGGGTCTCCTACAATGAGCAGTTCTTC

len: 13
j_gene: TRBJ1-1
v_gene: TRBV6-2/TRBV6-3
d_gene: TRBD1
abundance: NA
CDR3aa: CASSSQGDTEAFF
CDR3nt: TGTGCCAGCAGTTCACAGGGGGACACTGAAGCTTTCTTT

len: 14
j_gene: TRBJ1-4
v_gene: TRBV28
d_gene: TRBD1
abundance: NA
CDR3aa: CASSLDRGREKLFF
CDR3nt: TGTGCCAGCAGTTTAGACAGGGGAAGGGAAAAACTGTTTTTT

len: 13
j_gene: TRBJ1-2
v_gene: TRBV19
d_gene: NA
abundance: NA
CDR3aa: CASSILSRDGYTF
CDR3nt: TGTGCCAGTAGTATTTTAAGCAGGGATGGCTACACCTTC

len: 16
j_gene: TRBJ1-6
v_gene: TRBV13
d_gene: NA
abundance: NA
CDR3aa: CASSPEREGYNSPLHF
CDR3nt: TGTGCCAGCAGCCCGGAGCGGGAAGGGTATAATTCACCCCTCCACTTT

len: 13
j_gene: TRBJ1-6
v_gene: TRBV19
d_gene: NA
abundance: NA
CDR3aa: CASTGRGTSPLHF
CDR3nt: TGTGCCAGTACGGGACGCGGGACCTCACCCCTCCACTTT

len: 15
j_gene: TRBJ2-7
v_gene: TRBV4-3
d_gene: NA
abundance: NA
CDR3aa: CASSQALGAYYEQYF
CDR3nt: TGCGCCAGCAGCCAGGCTTTGGGGGCGTACTACGAGCAGTACTTC

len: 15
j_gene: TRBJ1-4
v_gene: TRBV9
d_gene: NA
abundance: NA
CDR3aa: CASSPAGTESEKLFF
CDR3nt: TGTGCCAGCAGCCCCGCTGGGACTGAAAGTGAAAAACTGTTTTTT

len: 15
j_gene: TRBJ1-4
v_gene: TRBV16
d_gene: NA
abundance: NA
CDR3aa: CASSQGGTTPGKLFF
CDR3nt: TGTGCCAGCAGCCAAGGGGGGACCACCCCAGGAAAACTGTTTTTT

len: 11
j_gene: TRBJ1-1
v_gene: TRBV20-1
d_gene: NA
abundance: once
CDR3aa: CSARRNTEAFF
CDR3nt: TGCAGTGCTAGACGGAACACTGAAGCTTTCTTT

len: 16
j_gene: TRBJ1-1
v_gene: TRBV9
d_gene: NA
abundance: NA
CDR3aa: CASSSGYREWKTEAFF
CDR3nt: TGTGCCAGCAGCTCGGGATACCGGGAGTGGAAAACTGAAGCTTTCTTT

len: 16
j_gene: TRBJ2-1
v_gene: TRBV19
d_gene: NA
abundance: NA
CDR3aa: CASSIDGARSGNEQFF
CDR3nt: TGTGCCAGTAGTATAGATGGCGCTAGATCGGGCAATGAGCAGTTCTTC

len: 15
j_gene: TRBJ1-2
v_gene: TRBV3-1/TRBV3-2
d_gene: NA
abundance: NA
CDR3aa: CASRHTARANYGYTF
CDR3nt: TGTGCCAGCAGGCATACAGCAAGAGCTAACTATGGCTACACCTTC

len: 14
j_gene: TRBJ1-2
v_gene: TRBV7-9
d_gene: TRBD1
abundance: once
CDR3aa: CASSFDRGVYGYTF
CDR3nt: TGTGCCAGCAGCTTCGACAGGGGTGTCTATGGCTACACCTTC

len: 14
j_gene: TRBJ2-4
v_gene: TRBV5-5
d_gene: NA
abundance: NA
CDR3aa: CASSLRGMVDIQYF
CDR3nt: TGTGCCAGCAGCTTGAGGGGGATGGTGGACATTCAGTACTTC

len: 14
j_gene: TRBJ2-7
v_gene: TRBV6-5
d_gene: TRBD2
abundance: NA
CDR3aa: CASRSGGVSYEQYF
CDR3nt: TGTGCCAGCAGAAGCGGGGGGGTCTCCTACGAGCAGTACTTC

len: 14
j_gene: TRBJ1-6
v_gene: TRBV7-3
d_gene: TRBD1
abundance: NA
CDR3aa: CASSQTGVNSPLHF
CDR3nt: TGTGCCAGCAGCCAAACAGGGGTCAATTCACCCCTCCACTTT

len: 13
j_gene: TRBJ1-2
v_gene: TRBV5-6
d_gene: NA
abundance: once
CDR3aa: CASKEGGNDGYTF
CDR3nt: TGTGCCAGCAAGGAAGGAGGGAACGATGGCTACACCTTC

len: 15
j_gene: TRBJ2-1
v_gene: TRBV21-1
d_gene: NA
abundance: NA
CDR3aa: CASPSVGGPYNEQFF
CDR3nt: TGTGCCAGCCCCTCGGTGGGGGGGCCCTACAATGAGCAGTTCTTC

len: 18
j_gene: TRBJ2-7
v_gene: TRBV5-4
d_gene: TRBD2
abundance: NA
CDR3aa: CASSPSLAGGRSSYEQYF
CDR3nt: TGTGCCAGCAGCCCGAGTCTAGCGGGGGGGAGGAGCTCCTACGAGCAGTACTTC

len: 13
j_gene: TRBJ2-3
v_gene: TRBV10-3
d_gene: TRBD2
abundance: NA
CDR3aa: CATTSGGADTQYF
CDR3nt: TGTGCCACTACTAGCGGGGGGGCAGATACGCAGTATTTT

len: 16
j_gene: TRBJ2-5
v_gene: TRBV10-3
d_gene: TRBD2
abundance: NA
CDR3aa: CAISEPNAGGRETQYF
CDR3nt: TGTGCCATCAGTGAGCCGAATGCGGGGGGGCGGGAGACCCAGTACTTC

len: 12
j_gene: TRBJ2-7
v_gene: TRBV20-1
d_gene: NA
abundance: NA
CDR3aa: CSASDREDEQYF
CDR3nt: TGCAGTGCTAGTGACAGGGAGGACGAGCAGTACTTC

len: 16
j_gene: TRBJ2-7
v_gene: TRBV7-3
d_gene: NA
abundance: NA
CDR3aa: CASSLRRRPLSYEQYF
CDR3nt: TGTGCCAGCAGCTTAAGGCGCAGGCCCCTCTCCTACGAGCAGTACTTC

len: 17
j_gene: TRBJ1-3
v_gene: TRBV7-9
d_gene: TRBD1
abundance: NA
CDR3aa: CASSPGQGASSGNTIYF
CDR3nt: TGTGCCAGCAGCCCTGGGCAGGGGGCGAGCTCTGGAAACACCATATATTTT

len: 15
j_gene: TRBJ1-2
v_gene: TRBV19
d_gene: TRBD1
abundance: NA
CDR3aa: CASSADRERTRGYTF
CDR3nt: TGTGCCAGTAGTGCGGACAGGGAAAGGACGAGGGGCTACACCTTC

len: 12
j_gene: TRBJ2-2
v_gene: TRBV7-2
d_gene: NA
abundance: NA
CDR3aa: CASSSVTGELFF
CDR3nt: TGTGCCAGCAGCTCTGTCACCGGGGAGCTGTTTTTT

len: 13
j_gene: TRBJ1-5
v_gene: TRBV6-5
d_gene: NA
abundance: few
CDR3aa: CASSGTGYQPQHF
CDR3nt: TGTGCCAGCAGCGGTACAGGTTATCAGCCCCAGCATTTT

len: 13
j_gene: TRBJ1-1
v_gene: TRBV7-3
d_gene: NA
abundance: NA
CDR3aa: CASSLSSGAQAFF
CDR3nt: TGTGCCAGCAGCTTAAGTTCGGGAGCCCAAGCTTTCTTT

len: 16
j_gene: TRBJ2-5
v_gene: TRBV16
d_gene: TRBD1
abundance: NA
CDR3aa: CASSYRTGELGETQYF
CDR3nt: TGTGCCAGCAGCTACCGGACAGGGGAGCTGGGGGAGACCCAGTACTTC

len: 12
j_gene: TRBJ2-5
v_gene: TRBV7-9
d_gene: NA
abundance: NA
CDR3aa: CASSPTGETQYF
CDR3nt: TGTGCCAGCAGCCCGACGGGAGAGACCCAGTACTTC

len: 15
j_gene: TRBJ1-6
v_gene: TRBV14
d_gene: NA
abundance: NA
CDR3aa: CASSLEAAYNSPLHF
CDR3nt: TGTGCCAGCAGCCTAGAGGCAGCCTATAATTCACCCCTCCACTTT

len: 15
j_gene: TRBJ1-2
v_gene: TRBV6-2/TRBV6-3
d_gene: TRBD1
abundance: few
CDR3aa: CASSPLPQGNYGYTF
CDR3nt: TGTGCCAGCAGTCCCCTCCCACAGGGGAACTATGGCTACACCTTC

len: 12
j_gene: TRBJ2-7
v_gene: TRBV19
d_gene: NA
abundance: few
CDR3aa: CASSIGRHEQYF
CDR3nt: TGTGCCAGTAGTATAGGGCGGCACGAGCAGTACTTC

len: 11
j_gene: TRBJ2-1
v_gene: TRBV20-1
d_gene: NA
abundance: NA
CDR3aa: CSATPGKEQFF
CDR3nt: TGCAGTGCTACACCCGGGAAGGAGCAGTTCTTC

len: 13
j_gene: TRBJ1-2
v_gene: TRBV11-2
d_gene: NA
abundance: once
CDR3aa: CASSPDSPYGYTF
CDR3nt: TGTGCCAGCAGCCCGGACAGTCCCTATGGCTACACCTTC

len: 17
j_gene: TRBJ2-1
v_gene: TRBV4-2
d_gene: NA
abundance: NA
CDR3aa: CASSQVGIRGSYNEQFF
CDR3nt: TGTGCCAGCAGCCAAGTTGGCATTCGAGGCTCCTACAATGAGCAGTTCTTC

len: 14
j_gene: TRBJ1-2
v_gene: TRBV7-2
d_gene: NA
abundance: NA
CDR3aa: CASSFQGQIYGYTF
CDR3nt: TGTGCCAGCAGCTTCCAAGGACAGATCTATGGCTACACCTTC